The 11 T cell receptor beta chains below come from one sample, sequenced in a study of T cell repertoires in cytomegalovirus infection. TCRdb re-analysed the reads in MiXCR, keeping a single row per CDR3 protein. The sample has approximately 320,000 distinct CDR3 sequences; over 7.5% are singletons. Sequences were obtained from PBMCs. All receptors come from a human donor in good health (CMV status not recorded). Some clones in this sample may be carry-over from other donors' samples.

In this sample, this clonotype turned up many times. The V call is TRBV28, the J call TRBJ1-2; D unclear. CDR3 length: 15 residues. V was clipped by 2 bases and J by 8 bases, with 18 bases between them. Germline assignment: CDR1 MDHEN and CDR2 SYDVKM. The CDR3 here is CASSLGVRVLWGYTF. The CDR3 region has the DNA TGTGCCAGCAGTTTAGGTGTCCGGGTTCTGTGGGGCTACACCTTC.

The rearrangement links TRBV20-1 to TRBJ2-5; the match to TRBD1 covers 7 bases. CDR1 and CDR2 from the germline V gene are DFQATT and SNEGSKA (reference sequence). The CDR3 is 11 residues long. J lost 9 bases, V lost 3 bases, and 4 bases had no gene match. The DNA of the CDR3 is TGCAGTGCTAGTCCTCAGGGGGCCCAGTACTTC. Translated: CSASPQGAQYF.

The chain carries TRBV10-3 and TRBJ1-2; maybe TRBD1 (6 bases). Deletions cut 2 bases from V and 2 bases from J, with 6 bases between. Germline CDR1 ENHRY, CDR2 SYGVKD. The CDR3 runs 13 residues. Written as DNA, the CDR3 is TGTGCCATCAGTGAGGGACAGAACTATGGCTACACCTTC. Protein product: CAISEGQNYGYTF.

This clonotype was recorded many times. This chain connects TRBV7-2 to TRBJ2-6, with 8 bases fitting TRBD1. V shed 2 bases, J shed 2 bases, and the junction held 8 bases outside the gene matches. The length of the CDR3 is 18 residues. Germline assignment: CDR1 SGHTA and CDR2 FQGNSA. CDR3 DNA sequence: TGTGCCAGCAGCTTAAGGACAGGGAGTCAGGCTGGGGCCAACGTCCTGACTTTC. Translation gives CASSLRTGSQAGANVLTF.

This clonotype was seen repeatedly, ten times or more. The chain employs TRBV10-3 and TRBJ2-7; 8 bases agree with TRBD1. The CDR3 consists of 15 residues. Trimming took 6 bases from V and 4 from J; bases not matched to a gene: 11. The germline V gene has CDR1 ENHRY and CDR2 SYGVKD. In DNA, the CDR3 is TGTGCCATCAGGGAAGGACAGGGATGGGCTTACGAGCAGTACTTC. It encodes CAIREGQGWAYEQYF.

The V and J genes are TRBV20-1 and TRBJ1-4, with TRBD1 matching 7 bases. The length of the CDR3 is 14 residues. Germline V CDR1 and CDR2: DFQATT, SNEGSKA (reference sequence). CDR3 sequence: CRGRIGQENEKLFF. The CDR3 DNA follows: TGCAGGGGGAGGATTGGACAGGAGAATGAAAAACTGTTTTTT.

This clonotype turned up a few times. The CDR3 protein is CSARDKRNTEAFF. As DNA, the CDR3 is TGCAGTGCTAGAGATAAACGGAACACTGAAGCTTTCTTT. V is TRBV20-1 and J is TRBJ1-1, with D uncertain. Per the germline V gene, CDR1 is DFQATT and CDR2 is SNEGSKA (reference sequence). The CDR3 has 13 residues. Trimming took off 0 bases at V and 1 base at J, with 6 bases between the two ends.

This clonotype was observed a handful of times. The chain combines TRBV7-2 with TRBJ2-5, with D possibly matching TRBD1 (5 bases). From germline, CDR1 is SGHTA and CDR2 FQGNSA. The CDR3 is 14 amino acids. The V end was cut by 3 bases, the J end by 5 bases, with 13 bases between. This CDR3 reads CASSFQGTRETQYF. The CDR3 DNA follows: TGTGCCAGCAGCTTCCAGGGCACCAGGGAGACCCAGTACTTC.

The chain links TRBV20-1 to TRBJ1-5; D is unclear. The germline V and J ends were trimmed by 6 bases and 9 bases, with 21 bases remaining between them. The CDR3 length is 14 residues. CDR1 and CDR2 (germline): DFQATT, SNEGSKA (reference sequence). The CDR3 sequence is CSASEAGAGRPQHF. The CDR3 nucleotides are TGCAGTGCAAGTGAGGCCGGCGCAGGTCGGCCCCAGCATTTT.

This clonotype was observed a few times. The V gene is TRBV25-1, the J gene TRBJ2-5; D is perhaps TRBD2 (7 bases). Germline V gene sequence: CDR1 MGHDK, CDR2 SYGVNS. There are 14 residues in the CDR3. V shed 5 bases and J shed 2 bases, with 12 bases lying between them. Written as DNA, the CDR3 is TGTGCCAGCAGTAAGGGGGGGACGCAAGAGACCCAGTACTTC. Translating gives CASSKGGTQETQYF.

This chain joins TRBV7-6 and TRBJ2-7; weak D call: TRBD1 (6 bases). Looked up from germline, CDR1 is SGHVS and CDR2 is FNYEAQ. V gave up 2 bases and J gave up 5 bases, with 10 bases separating them. The CDR3 loop spans 13 amino acids. In nucleotides, the CDR3 is TGTGCCAGCAGCTTATATCCAGGGGACGAGCAGTACTTC. It yields the protein CASSLYPGDEQYF.